Below are 21 T cell receptor beta chains sequenced from a single sample in a study of blood T cell repertoires in COVID-19 (dated by TCRdb to the early 2020s). The library was prepared using the immunoSEQ multiplex PCR assay. TCRdb obtained this table from immuneACCESS and retained in-frame rearrangements with V and J assigned. These tables miss some clones; where compared with another copy, unresolved V genes account for less than half of the shortfall, and the remainder is unexplained. In all, the sample holds roughly 200,000 clones, and around four fifths of those were seen once. The leading ten clones occupy 5% to 8.5% of the sample. Material for sequencing was peripheral blood. The receptors here all came from a man between 70 and 80 years old with active or convalescent COVID-19.

The chain recombines TRBV5-4 with TRBJ2-1; 10 bases fit TRBD2. Germline V gene data show CDR1 as SGHNT and CDR2 as YYREEE (reference sequence). CDR3 length: 17 amino acids. V shed 4 bases and J 2 bases; nucleotides not matched to a gene: 9. The CDR3 is CASSRQLSGGAYNEQFF. The CDR3 DNA is TGTGCCAGCAGCCGTCAACTCAGCGGGGGGGCCTACAATGAGCAGTTCTTC.

This clone appeared a few times. The CDR3 nucleotides read TGTGCCAGCTCACCACCACAGGGGGCTCGCGGCTACACCTTC. This sequence encodes CASSPPQGARGYTF. The chain carries TRBV18 and TRBJ1-2, with 9 bases identical to TRBD1. The V gene's germline CDR1 is KGHSH and CDR2 LQKENI. This CDR3 has 14 amino acids. Unmatched junction bases numbered 4, after V lost 0 bases and J lost 8 bases.

About this clone itself: This sample includes further DNA sequences coding for the same CDR3. This rearrangement joins TRBV29-1 to TRBJ2-5; 10 bases line up with TRBD2. Trimming removed 4 bases from V and 7 bases from J; junction bases left unmatched: 12. The CDR3 is 15 amino acids. CDR1 is SQVTM, CDR2 ANQGSEA, per germline. CDR3 amino acids: CSVAELAGRGGTQYF. The CDR3 bases are TGCAGCGTTGCCGAACTAGCGGGGCGGGGGGGGACCCAGTACTTC. Using reference TRBV29-1 and TRBJ2-5 for the parts outside the CDR3, the full variable domain is SAVISQKPSRDICQRGTSLTIQCQVDSQVTMMFWYRQQPGQSLTLIATANQGSEATYESGFVIDKFPISRPNLTFSTLTVSNMSPEDSSIYLCSVAELAGRGGTQYFGPGTRLLVL.

This clone was detected once. This chain connects TRBV6-8 to TRBJ1-3; perhaps TRBD1 as D (5 bases). Trimming removed 2 bases from V and 4 bases from J, with 9 bases in between. The CDR3 covers 14 residues. In germline, CDR1 is MNHGY, CDR2 SAAAGT. CDR3: CASSYRGWGNTIYF. In nucleotides, the CDR3 is TGTGCCAGCAGTTACCGGGGGTGGGGAAACACCATATATTTT.

This clone was seen only a few times. This CDR3 is CASSYSGTGNQEQYF. The CDR3 nucleotides are TGTGCCAGCAGTTACTCGGGGACAGGGAATCAAGAGCAGTACTTC. This chain links TRBV6-5 with TRBJ2-7, with 9 bases identical to TRBD1. V lost 0 bases and J lost 7; bases outside the gene matches: 7. This CDR3 is built from 15 residues. Germline-derived CDR1 and CDR2 are MNHEY and SVGAGI.

The chain links TRBV9 to TRBJ2-2, with D maybe TRBD1 (6 bases). Germline assignment: CDR1 SGDLS and CDR2 YYNGEE. Trimming cost V 3 bases and J 4 bases, with 25 bases left between them. The CDR3 contains 19 residues. Here the CDR3 reads CASSAPPSENRVFTGELFF. In DNA form, the CDR3 reads TGTGCCAGCAGCGCCCCCCCCTCTGAAAACAGGGTGTTCACCGGGGAGCTGTTTTTT.

The genes are TRBV6-6 and TRBJ1-2; 9 bases line up with TRBD1. V dropped 4 bases and J dropped 3; count of bases not matched to a gene: 6. The CDR3 is 15 residues long. Germline V gene data show CDR1 as MNHNY and CDR2 as SVGAGI (reference sequence). The CDR3 region has the DNA TGTGCCAGCAGTTTCCCGGGACAGGGAGACTATGGCTACACCTTC. This translates into CASSFPGQGDYGYTF.

This clone turned up a few times. The gene calls are TRBV19 and TRBJ2-3, with D maybe TRBD2 (6 bases). V was clipped by 7 bases and J by 8 bases, with 22 bases between them. CDR1 and CDR2 (germline): LNHDA, SQIVND (reference sequence). The CDR3 consists of 15 residues. The CDR3 nucleotides read TGTGCCAGTACCGCGGGGCAGTTCGAGGCAGTTACGCAGTATTTT. It translates to CASTAGQFEAVTQYF.

The table lists this clone with a few counts. This rearrangement joins TRBV7-8 to TRBJ2-3; no reliable D call. The CDR3 consists of 11 residues. V dropped 4 bases and J dropped 10 bases, with 9 bases sitting between them. Germline V lookup: CDR1 SGHVS, CDR2 FQNEAQ. CDR3 sequence reads: CASSYLSAQYF. Written as DNA, the CDR3 is TGTGCCAGCAGCTACCTATCGGCGCAGTATTTT.

This chain connects TRBV5-5 to TRBJ2-1; TRBD1 matches 11 bases. The CDR3 is 16 amino acids. Unmatched junction bases numbered 8, after V lost 3 bases and J lost 6 bases. Germline values: CDR1 SGHKS, CDR2 YYEKEE (reference sequence). The CDR3 loop reads CASSYLGQGAVNEQFF. Written as DNA, the CDR3 is TGTGCCAGCAGCTATCTCGGACAGGGGGCGGTCAATGAGCAGTTCTTC.

This clone was found a few times. The chain links TRBV6-2 or TRBV6-3 to TRBJ2-7, with D perhaps TRBD2 (5 bases). The V gene lost 5 bases and the J gene lost 2 bases, with 10 bases spanning the gap. CDR1 and CDR2 (germline): MNHEY, SVGEGT. CDR3 length: 13 residues. For the CDR3, the DNA is TGTGCCAGCAGTGCGACTACTCCCTACGAGCAGTACTTC. Its translation is CASSATTPYEQYF.

The chain employs TRBV5-1 and TRBJ1-1; 7 bases line up with TRBD1. CDR1 SGHRS and CDR2 YFSETQ come from the germline V gene. The junction had 3 bases not matched to a gene; V was cut back by 7 bases and J by 3 bases. This CDR3 spans 12 amino acids. The DNA of the CDR3 is TGCGCCAGCGGCGACAGGGACACTGAAGCTTTCTTT. The encoded protein is CASGDRDTEAFF.

The gene calls are TRBV3-1 (or the pseudogene TRBV3-2) and TRBJ2-7; 9 bases agree with TRBD2. The V gene end was trimmed by 8 bases and the J gene end by 3 bases; junction bases not matched to a gene: 8. CDR3 length equals 14 residues. Germline V gene data show CDR1 as LGHDT and CDR2 as YNNKEL (reference sequence). The CDR3 spells CASGWNSGSYEQYF. CDR3 in DNA: TGTGCCAGCGGGTGGAATAGCGGGAGCTACGAGCAGTACTTC.

This chain links TRBV7-2 with TRBJ2-1; D remains unclear. The CDR3 is 16 amino acids. V was pared by 0 bases and J by 3 bases, with 12 bases between. CDR1 and CDR2 from the germline V gene are SGHTA and FQGNSA. CDR3 region: CASSLARQAYYNEQFF. As DNA, the CDR3 is TGTGCCAGCAGCTTAGCGAGGCAAGCCTACTACAATGAGCAGTTCTTC.

This clone appeared once. The V and J genes are TRBV7-8 and TRBJ1-3; D gene ambiguous. Germline V lookup: CDR1 SGHVS, CDR2 FQNEAQ. V was shortened by 5 bases and J by 7 bases, with 15 bases between the two germline ends. CDR3 length equals 14 residues. This CDR3 reads CASSPGREWNTIYF. DNA of the CDR3: TGTGCCAGCAGCCCAGGAAGAGAGTGGAACACCATATATTTT.

The chain couples TRBV29-1 to TRBJ2-7, with 8 nucleotides matching TRBD1. The V segment lost 0 bases and the J segment 3 bases; nucleotides outside the gene matches: 1. CDR3 length: 13 residues. The germline CDR1 and CDR2 sequences are SQVTM and ANQGSEA. The CDR3 sequence is CSVEEGQDYEQYF. Here the CDR3 DNA reads TGCAGCGTTGAAGAGGGACAGGACTACGAGCAGTACTTC.

V usage is TRBV2 and J usage is TRBJ1-2, with D possibly being TRBD1 (6 bases). From germline, CDR1 is SNHLY and CDR2 FYNNEI. The CDR3 sequence is 15 residues long. V was clipped by 0 bases and J by 6 bases, with 14 bases between them. This CDR3 is CASSEAPGGRNGYTF. The CDR3 bases are TGTGCCAGCAGTGAAGCCCCGGGGGGGCGCAATGGCTACACCTTC. Looking up the rest from reference TRBV2 and TRBJ1-2 gives the full variable domain: EPEVTQTPSHQVTQMGQEVILRCVPISNHLYFYWYRQILGQKVEFLVSFYNNEISEKSEIFDDQFSVERPDGSNFTLKIRSTKLEDSAMYFCASSEAPGGRNGYTFGSGTRLTVV.

The chain recombines TRBV3-1 (or the pseudogene TRBV3-2) with TRBJ2-5; 9 nucleotides line up with TRBD2. The trim removed 5 bases at V and 5 bases at J, leaving 9 bases unmatched. In germline, CDR1 is LGHDT, CDR2 YNNKEL (reference sequence). The CDR3 is 15 residues long. The CDR3 protein is CASSSLAGGFETQYF. The CDR3 DNA reads TGTGCCAGCAGCTCGTTGGCGGGAGGGTTCGAGACCCAGTACTTC.

The V and J genes are TRBV4-2 and TRBJ2-4; 10 bases agree with TRBD2. The ends lost 2 bases at V and 0 bases at J; junction bases unmatched: 13. The CDR3 extends over 20 amino acids. The germline V gene encodes CDR1 LGHNA and CDR2 YNFKEQ. The DNA of the CDR3 is TGTGCCAGCAGCCAACTTGCTGGGTCTAGCGGGAGCCTAGCCAAAAACATTCAGTACTTC. Residues: CASSQLAGSSGSLAKNIQYF.

The chain couples TRBV4-1 to TRBJ2-3; 8 nucleotides match TRBD2. From germline, CDR1 is MGHRA and CDR2 YSYEKL. The length of the CDR3 is 16 residues. Trimming at V came to 3 bases and at J to 2 bases, leaving 7 bases not matched to a gene. The CDR3 loop is CASSQTTSGHTDTQYF. The CDR3 DNA follows: TGCGCCAGCAGCCAGACAACTAGCGGACACACAGATACGCAGTATTTT.

The V call is TRBV19, the J call TRBJ2-1, with D perhaps TRBD1 (6 bases). There are 17 residues in the CDR3. Trimming pared 1 base from V and 5 bases from J, leaving 18 bases between. Germline V gene data show CDR1 as LNHDA and CDR2 as SQIVND (reference sequence). CDR3 sequence (DNA): TGTGCCAGTAGTATAGCCCCACATCAGGGGAAAAACAATGAGCAGTTCTTC. Its translation is CASSIAPHQGKNNEQFF.